The 21 T cell receptor beta chains reported below all come from one sample, sequenced in a study of cytomegalovirus exposure and HLA in healthy donors. Data came from immunoSEQ multiplex PCR; TCRdb stores just in-frame clones and leaves some out. The table has around 200,000 clones, roughly 81% seen once. Sequenced: PBMCs. All receptors derive from a woman aged 25 to 39 in good health and CMV-seronegative.

The CDR3 protein is CASRGRRGGDYEQYF. CDR3 in DNA: TGTGCCAGCAGGGGCAGGAGGGGAGGAGACTACGAGCAGTACTTC. The J gene is TRBJ2-7, the V gene TRBV6-1; possibly TRBD2 for D (6 bases). V lost 6 bases, J lost 3 bases, and 18 bases lay in between. Germline CDR1 reads MNHNS; CDR2 reads SASEGT. The CDR3 is made up of 15 amino acids.

This chain joins TRBV11-2 and TRBJ2-3, with D unresolved. The CDR3 has 14 residues. The germline V gene encodes CDR1 SGHAT and CDR2 FQNNGV. V was clipped by 3 bases and J by 8 bases, with 15 bases between them. The DNA for the CDR3 is TGTGCCAGCAGCTTGGCTGACTCGACTGCTACGCAGTATTTT. Amino acids: CASSLADSTATQYF. Filled out from reference TRBV11-2 and TRBJ2-3, the complete variable domain reads EAGVAQSPRYKIIEKRQSVAFWCNPISGHATLYWYQQILGQGPKLLIQFQNNGVVDDSQLPKDRFSAERLKGVDSTLKIQPAKLEDSAVYLCASSLADSTATQYFGPGTRLTVL.

Notes on this clone: The same CDR3 arises from other DNA sequences in this sample as well. The CDR3 DNA follows: TGTGCCAGCAGCGTAGAACAGGGAGTATTTTATGGCTACACCTTC. It codes for CASSVEQGVFYGYTF. This chain links TRBV9 with TRBJ1-2; perhaps TRBD1 as D (6 bases). Germline V lookup: CDR1 SGDLS, CDR2 YYNGEE. The CDR3 consists of 15 residues. With 0 bases removed from V and 5 bases from J, the gap between germline ends came to 14 bases. Full variable domain (rest looked up from reference TRBV9 and TRBJ1-2): DSGVTQTPKHLITATGQRVTLRCSPRSGDLSVYWYQQSLDQGLQFLIQYYNGEERAKGNILERFSAQQFPDLHSELNLSSLELGDSALYFCASSVEQGVFYGYTFGSGTRLTVV.

The chain uses TRBV19 and TRBJ2-5; 16 nucleotides match TRBD2. The CDR3 extends over 18 amino acids. Germline V gives CDR1 LNHDA, CDR2 SQIVND (reference sequence). V dropped 7 bases and J dropped 0; count of bases not matched to a gene: 8. The CDR3 region has the DNA TGTGCCAGTACCCCGGGACTAGCGGGAGGGATGTACCAAGAGACCCAGTACTTC. Its protein product is CASTPGLAGGMYQETQYF.

This chain connects TRBV18 to TRBJ2-4; 14 bases agree with TRBD2. The CDR3 is 19 amino acids. V shed 3 bases and J 0 bases; nucleotides not matched to a gene: 7. Germline assignment: CDR1 KGHSH and CDR2 LQKENI. Written as DNA, the CDR3 is TGTGCCAGCTCACCTCCGGGACTAGCGGGGGCCTTAGCCAAAAACATTCAGTACTTC. This encodes CASSPPGLAGALAKNIQYF.

The chain couples TRBV10-3 to TRBJ2-5; TRBD1 agrees at 7 bases. V dropped 3 bases and J dropped 5; count of bases not matched to a gene: 6. Germline CDR1 ENHRY, CDR2 SYGVKD. The CDR3 consists of 14 residues. CDR3 region: CAISDDREVETQYF. In DNA, the CDR3 is TGTGCCATCAGTGACGACAGGGAAGTCGAGACCCAGTACTTC.

V and J are TRBV5-1 and TRBJ1-4; 11 bases align to TRBD1. Germline-derived CDR1 and CDR2 are SGHRS and YFSETQ. This CDR3 region has 17 residues. The trim removed 1 base at V and 3 bases at J, leaving 5 bases unmatched. The CDR3 reads CASSLRDRGAANEKLFF. CDR3 sequence (DNA): TGCGCCAGCAGCTTGAGGGACAGGGGGGCGGCTAATGAAAAACTGTTTTTT.

The chain links TRBV30 to TRBJ2-3, with D tentatively TRBD1 (6 bases). The CDR3 runs 12 residues. The V gene lost 7 bases and the J gene lost 4 bases, with 12 bases spanning the gap. The germline gives CDR1 GTSNPN, CDR2 SVGIG (reference sequence). CDR3 amino acids: CAYGTIADTQYF. In nucleotides, the CDR3 is TGTGCCTATGGGACAATCGCAGATACGCAGTATTTT.

Comments on this clone: A much larger clonotype is one base distant, so this may be a read error. V is TRBV18 and J is TRBJ1-1, with 9 bases that match TRBD1. J gave up 1 base and V 5 bases, and 5 bases lay outside the gene matches. The CDR3 sequence is 15 residues long. CDR1 and CDR2 (germline): KGHSH, LQKENI. This CDR3 reads CASSSRTGENTEAFF. In nucleotides, the CDR3 is TGTGCCAGCTCATCCCGGACAGGGGAGAACACTGAAGCTTTCTTT.

The V call is TRBV14, the J call TRBJ2-3; 11 bases fit TRBD2. V was clipped by 4 bases and J by 2 bases; unmatched bases: 5. The CDR3 contains 16 residues. Germline V gene lookup returns CDR1 SGHDN and CDR2 FVKESK. DNA of the CDR3: TGTGCCAGCAGCCGAATACTAGCGGGAGACACAGATACGCAGTATTTT. Protein: CASSRILAGDTDTQYF.

The J gene is TRBJ1-2, the V gene TRBV9; 7 positions agree with TRBD1. The ends lost 3 bases at V and 7 bases at J; junction bases unmatched: 12. This CDR3 is 15 amino acids long. Germline values: CDR1 SGDLS, CDR2 YYNGEE. This CDR3 is CASSDPRQGQTGYTF. The DNA for the CDR3 is TGTGCCAGCAGCGACCCCCGACAGGGACAAACTGGCTACACCTTC.

The chain combines TRBV6-5 with TRBJ1-1; 7 positions match TRBD1. Trimming cost V 6 bases and J 8 bases; bases outside gene matches: 9. The CDR3 has 13 amino acids. CDR1 MNHEY and CDR2 SVGAGI come from the germline V gene. The CDR3: CASRPRGTAEAFF. The DNA of the CDR3 is TGTGCCAGCAGACCCCGGGGGACAGCCGAAGCTTTCTTT.

This rearrangement joins TRBV28 to TRBJ2-7; 8 positions agree with TRBD1. Germline CDR1 is MDHEN and CDR2 is SYDVKM. This CDR3 region has 15 residues. The ends lost 8 bases at V and 6 bases at J; junction bases unmatched: 15. The CDR3 coding sequence is TGTGCCAGCGACTTCGGACAGGGCTTCTTGAGCGAGCAGTACTTC. It encodes CASDFGQGFLSEQYF. Full variable domain (remainder filled in from reference TRBV28 and TRBJ2-7): DVKVTQSSRYLVKRTGEKVFLECVQDMDHENMFWYRQDPGLGLRLIYFSYDVKMKEKGDIPEGYSVSREKKERFSLILESASTNQTSMYLCASDFGQGFLSEQYFGPGTRLTVT.

The DNA for the CDR3 is TGTGCCAGCTCACTCGCGAGCGGGCTTAGCTCCTACGAGCAGTACTTC. Translating it yields CASSLASGLSSYEQYF. The gene calls are TRBV18 and TRBJ2-7, with D tentatively TRBD2 (6 bases). Germline loops: CDR1 KGHSH, CDR2 LQKENI. This CDR3 has 16 residues. The germline V and J ends were trimmed by 4 bases and 0 bases, with 16 bases remaining between them.

The chain links TRBV5-1 to TRBJ2-2, with 8 bases lining up with TRBD1. With 2 bases clipped from V and 7 bases from J, the junction kept 7 bases outside the gene matches. Germline V gene sequence: CDR1 SGHRS, CDR2 YFSETQ. This CDR3 has 15 residues. This chain's CDR3 is CASSFARGQGGELFF. The CDR3 nucleotides are TGCGCCAGCAGCTTTGCCAGGGGGCAGGGCGGGGAGCTGTTTTTT.

The J gene is TRBJ1-5, the V gene TRBV6-5, with 8 nucleotides matching TRBD1. Germline lookup yields CDR1 MNHEY and CDR2 SVGAGI. There are 13 residues in the CDR3. J was trimmed by 7 bases and V by 5 bases; bases with no gene match: 4. The CDR3 nucleotides are TGTGCCAGCAGTCAACAGGGGGGCCAGCCCCAGCATTTT. Protein: CASSQQGGQPQHF.

This clone was detected only once. J is TRBJ1-6 and V is TRBV19; D gene unclear. V shed 7 bases and J shed 7 bases, with 8 bases lying between them. Germline CDR1 and CDR2: LNHDA and SQIVND (reference sequence). CDR3 size: 12 residues. This CDR3 reads CASKTGNSPLHF. As DNA, the CDR3 is TGTGCCAGTAAAACGGGGAATTCACCCCTCCACTTT.

This clone was seen repeatedly, ten times or more. The chain combines TRBV5-6 with TRBJ2-5; D is ambiguous. Trimming shortened V by 4 bases and J by 4 bases, and 8 bases separated the two germline ends. Per germline, CDR1 SGHDT and CDR2 YYEEEE. This CDR3 has 12 amino acids. The CDR3 nucleotides are TGTGCCAGCAGCCGGTCCGTAGAGACCCAGTACTTC. It yields the protein CASSRSVETQYF.

The rearrangement joins TRBV19 to TRBJ1-1; 9 bases line up with TRBD1. Germline assignment: CDR1 LNHDA and CDR2 SQIVND (reference sequence). This CDR3 is built from 14 residues. V trimming: 1 base; J trimming: 5 bases; junction bases outside the gene matches: 2. The CDR3 nucleotides are TGTGCCAGTAGTATAGGGACAGGGGAGACTGAAGCTTTCTTT. It is translated as CASSIGTGETEAFF.

The V call is TRBV5-1, the J call TRBJ1-2; D perhaps matches TRBD1 (5 bases). Per the germline V gene, CDR1 is SGHRS and CDR2 is YFSETQ. The CDR3 covers 16 residues. V shed 1 base and J shed 2 bases, with 15 bases lying between them. In DNA form, the CDR3 reads TGCGCCAGCAGCTTGTCAACGGGGGAGGAAAACTATGGCTACACCTTC. Protein sequence: CASSLSTGEENYGYTF. The whole variable domain, filled in from reference TRBV5-1 and TRBJ1-2, reads KAGVTQTPRYLIKTRGQQVTLSCSPISGHRSVSWYQQTPGQGLQFLFEYFSETQRNKGNFPGRFSGRQFSNSRSEMNVSTLELGDSALYLCASSLSTGEENYGYTFGSGTRLTVV.

This clone was picked up a small number of times. The V gene is TRBV5-1, the J gene TRBJ2-7; 8 bases fit TRBD2. The ends lost 1 base at V and 3 bases at J; junction bases unmatched: 3. The CDR3 consists of 14 residues. Per germline, CDR1 SGHRS and CDR2 YFSETQ. The CDR3: CASSLLAGSYEQYF. The CDR3 DNA reads TGCGCCAGCAGCTTGTTAGCGGGAAGCTACGAGCAGTACTTC.